This T cell receptor beta chain comes out of a study of T cells in Graves' hyperthyroidism and ophthalmopathy. Amplified TCR beta CDR3 regions came from RNA transcripts. TCR CDR3 regions were first amplified by RT-PCR with HTBI primers. MiXCR, applied by TCRdb to the multiplex PCR reads, yields one record per CDR3 protein. The repertoire holds roughly 380,000 distinct CDR3 sequences, around 13% seen once, with 9.5% to 12% in the top ten. This clonotype was picked up many times. Its antigen is not known. The study, taken as a whole, reports: Blood also held most thyroid clonotypes expanded beyond 0.001.

The germline V and J ends were trimmed by 3 bases and 8 bases, with 14 bases remaining between them. Germline V lookup: CDR1 GTSNPN, CDR2 SVGIG (reference sequence). The CDR3 has 13 residues. The study excluded patients with uncontrolled infection, other autoimmune disease, pregnancy or lactation. Based on clinical symptoms, serum thyroxine and TRAb, thyroid ultrasound and orbital computed tomography, diagnoses were reached. The sample comprised blood. This TCR was sampled from a woman aged 60-75 years with Graves' hyperthyroidism. J is TRBJ2-1 and V is TRBV30, with D maybe TRBD2 (7 bases). CDR3 in amino acids: CAWSGGGGDEQFF. The CDR3 nucleotides read TGTGCCTGGAGCGGAGGGGGGGGGGATGAGCAGTTCTTC.